This T cell receptor beta chain was retrieved from a study of low-dose radiotherapy and immunotherapy resistance in tumors. Study-level information: Cohort 2 received 1 Gy per fraction every two weeks, totaling 13 Gy over 26 weeks. Every six weeks patients received intravenous ipilimumab 1 mg/kg, and every two weeks they received intravenous nivolumab 240 mg.

V gave up 2 bases and J gave up 0 bases; unmatched junction bases: 8. CDR3 length: 17 amino acids. Germline-derived CDR1 and CDR2 are SQVTM and ANQGSEA. Time point denoted: after trial treatment. The sample's treatment: LDRT plus nivolumab, ipilimumab, low-dose cyclophosphamide and aspirin (RACIN trial). Alpha and beta chains were covered, as first-strand cDNA relied on TRAV- and TRBV-specific primers. A roughly 19-cycle PCR with a constant-region primer and V-primer adapter amplified TCRs. From the reads, TCRdb called clonotypes with MiXCR, one entry per CDR3 protein. The table includes some 57,000 distinct CDR3 sequences, about 23% detected once. This clonotype was detected ten times or more.

The chain employs TRBV29-1 and TRBJ1-4, with 8 bases matching TRBD1. Sequences were derived from PBMCs, sampled after low-dose radiotherapy plus immunotherapy. This TCR was recovered from a male donor with prostate cancer. CDR3 sequence (DNA): TGCAGCGTTGAAACTGGACAGGGACATGCAACTAATGAAAAACTGTTTTTT. Its protein product is CSVETGQGHATNEKLFF. Based on the CDR3 plus reference TRBV29-1 and TRBJ1-4, the full variable domain is SAVISQKPSRDICQRGTSLTIQCQVDSQVTMMFWYRQQPGQSLTLIATANQGSEATYESGFVIDKFPISRPNLTFSTLTVSNMSPEDSSIYLCSVETGQGHATNEKLFFGSGTQLSVL.